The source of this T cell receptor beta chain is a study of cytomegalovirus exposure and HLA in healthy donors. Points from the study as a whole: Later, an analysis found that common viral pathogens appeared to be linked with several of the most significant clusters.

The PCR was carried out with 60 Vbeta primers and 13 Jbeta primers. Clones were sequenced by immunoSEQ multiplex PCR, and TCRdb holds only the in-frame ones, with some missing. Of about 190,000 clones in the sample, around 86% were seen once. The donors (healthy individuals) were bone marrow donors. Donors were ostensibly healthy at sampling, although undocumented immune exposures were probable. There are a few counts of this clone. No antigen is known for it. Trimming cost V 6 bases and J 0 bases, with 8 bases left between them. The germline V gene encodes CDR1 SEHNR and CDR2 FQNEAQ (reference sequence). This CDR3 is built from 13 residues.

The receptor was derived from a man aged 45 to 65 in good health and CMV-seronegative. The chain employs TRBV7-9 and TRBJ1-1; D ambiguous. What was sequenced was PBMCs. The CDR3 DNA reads TGTGCCAGCAGTGTGGACTTGAACACTGAAGCTTTCTTT. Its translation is CASSVDLNTEAFF.